Listed here are 15 T cell receptor beta chains from one sample, sequenced in a study of blood T cells in healthy people across ages. Then a second PCR, running roughly 7 to 11 cycles, was carried out with a sample-barcoded 5' primer and a J-beta primer mix. TCRdb fed the 5' RACE reads into MiXCR, producing one record per CDR3 protein. The table records about 780,000 distinct CDR3 sequences, around half of them present only once. The sequencing sample was made of blood. All receptors derive from a man aged 80 or over in good health.

This sequence joins TRBV5-1 and TRBJ1-2; maybe TRBD1 (6 bases). The CDR3 consists of 15 residues. Between the trimmed V and J ends, which lost 2 bases and 8 bases, there was a span of 19 bases. Germline CDR1 reads SGHRS; CDR2 reads YFSETQ. The CDR3 DNA reads TGCGCCAGCAGCTTACAGGGTTCCGGACGGGACGGCTACACCTTC. The encoded protein is CASSLQGSGRDGYTF.

The chain uses TRBV2 and TRBJ1-5; D not resolved. The CDR3 extends over 15 amino acids. Trimming shortened V by 6 bases and J by 2 bases, and 14 bases separated the two germline ends. CDR1 SNHLY and CDR2 FYNNEI come from the germline V gene. The CDR3 bases are TGTGCCAGCAGCGGAATACAGAGTGGCAATCAGCCCCAGCATTTT. It encodes CASSGIQSGNQPQHF.

This chain uses TRBV20-1 with TRBJ2-5; 14 bases line up with TRBD2. V dropped 2 bases and J dropped 11; count of bases not matched to a gene: 19. The CDR3 spans 18 residues. The germline gives CDR1 DFQATT, CDR2 SNEGSKA (reference sequence). The CDR3 loop reads CSARSDRLAGGLPNEQYF. CDR3 nucleotide sequence: TGCAGTGCTAGATCCGACCGACTAGCGGGGGGGCTTCCGAATGAGCAGTACTTC.

This clonotype was found a few times. J is TRBJ2-1 and V is TRBV6-6; D might be TRBD2 (5 bases). From germline, CDR1 is MNHNY and CDR2 SVGAGI (reference sequence). V was shortened by 0 bases and J by 6 bases, with 12 bases between the two germline ends. The length of the CDR3 is 15 residues. The DNA for the CDR3 is TGTGCCAGCAGTTACTCTAGCGTATACCCCAATGAGCAGTTCTTC. It yields the protein CASSYSSVYPNEQFF.

The table lists this clonotype with a few counts. The chain is built from TRBV7-3 and TRBJ2-3; a possible D gene is TRBD1 (7 bases). The CDR3 spans 15 residues. Germline CDR1 SGHTA, CDR2 FQGTGA. With 5 bases removed from V and 4 bases from J, the gap between germline ends came to 16 bases. The CDR3 region is CASSKSGQGADTQYF. The CDR3 DNA reads TGTGCCAGCAGCAAAAGCGGGCAGGGGGCAGATACGCAGTATTTT.

The rearrangement links TRBV6-4 to TRBJ2-7; TRBD2 matches at 10 bases. The V gene end was trimmed by 4 bases and the J gene end by 7 bases; junction bases not matched to a gene: 7. Germline CDR1 MRHNA, CDR2 SNTAGT. The CDR3 is made up of 14 amino acids. CDR3 residues: CASSGLAGRDEQYF. The CDR3, as DNA: TGTGCCAGCAGTGGACTAGCGGGCCGAGATGAGCAGTACTTC.

The rearrangement links TRBV11-2 to TRBJ2-1; perhaps TRBD2 as D (5 bases). The V gene's germline CDR1 is SGHAT and CDR2 FQNNGV. This CDR3 is built from 13 residues. V was pared by 5 bases and J by 9 bases, with 14 bases between. The CDR3 is CASSPASYLEQFF. Here the CDR3 DNA reads TGTGCCAGCAGCCCCGCTAGCTACCTTGAGCAGTTCTTC.

The CDR3 sequence: CASSLGVQAFF. In DNA form, the CDR3 reads TGTGCCAGCAGCTTAGGGGTACAAGCTTTCTTT. The V and J genes are TRBV11-2 and TRBJ1-1; D is unclear. The CDR3 totals 11 residues. Germline V CDR1 and CDR2: SGHAT, FQNNGV. The ends were cut back, 1 base at V and 9 bases at J, with 6 bases in the middle.

The chain links TRBV7-2 to TRBJ2-3; the D gene is possibly TRBD2 (5 bases). There are 13 residues in the CDR3. From germline, CDR1 is SGHTA and CDR2 FQGNSA. V dropped 5 bases and J dropped 4 bases, with 10 bases sitting between them. CDR3 protein: CASSLSAADTQYF. The CDR3 coding sequence is TGTGCCAGCAGCCTTAGCGCGGCAGATACGCAGTATTTT.

This clonotype was detected only a few times. The V call is TRBV5-5, the J call TRBJ2-1, with TRBD1 matching 9 bases. CDR1 SGHKS and CDR2 YYEKEE come from the germline V gene (reference sequence). This CDR3 has 14 residues. Trimming removed 6 bases from V and 7 bases from J; junction bases left unmatched: 8. The CDR3 DNA is TGTGCCAGCATCCCGGGACAGGGTCGGAATGAGCAGTTCTTC. Translated: CASIPGQGRNEQFF.

This rearrangement joins TRBV5-1 to TRBJ1-1; D is unresolved. The CDR3 is 15 amino acids. V was shortened by 1 base and J by 0 bases, with 10 bases between the two germline ends. The germline V gene encodes CDR1 SGHRS and CDR2 YFSETQ. CDR3 in DNA: TGCGCCAGCAGCTTGTTGGGAATTGTGAACACTGAAGCTTTCTTT. Translating it yields CASSLLGIVNTEAFF.

The chain combines TRBV15 with TRBJ2-1; 7 bases map to TRBD1. This CDR3 spans 12 amino acids. Germline CDR1 reads LNHNV; CDR2 reads YYDKDF (reference sequence). The V and J ends lost 3 bases and 8 bases, in that order; junction bases with no gene match: 1. The CDR3 DNA reads TGTGCCACCAGCAGCGGGACAGATGAGCAGTTCTTC. As protein: CATSSGTDEQFF.

The genes are TRBV7-9 and TRBJ2-3; D gene uncertain. CDR1 and CDR2 (germline): SEHNR, FQNEAQ (reference sequence). CDR3 length equals 16 residues. The V end lost 0 bases, the J end lost 3 bases, and 13 bases lay between the germline ends. CDR3 sequence: CASSLALGGTTDTQYF. The DNA of the CDR3 is TGTGCCAGCAGCTTAGCGCTAGGCGGAACAACAGATACGCAGTATTTT. Full variable domain (missing parts from reference TRBV7-9 and TRBJ2-3): DTGVSQNPRHKITKRGQNVTFRCDPISEHNRLYWYRQTLGQGPEFLTYFQNEAQLEKSRLLSDRFSAERPKGSFSTLEIQRTEQGDSAMYLCASSLALGGTTDTQYFGPGTRLTVL.

The chain recombines TRBV5-1 with TRBJ2-1; 8 nucleotides match TRBD1. The CDR3 is 15 residues long. J was trimmed by 8 bases and V by 4 bases; bases with no gene match: 11. Germline V CDR1 and CDR2: SGHRS, YFSETQ. The CDR3 DNA sequence: TGCGCCAGCAGCCTGGAGGTACAGGGGGTCGATGAGCAGTTCTTC. This gives the protein CASSLEVQGVDEQFF.

The rearrangement joins TRBV4-1 to TRBJ2-7, with 11 bases lining up with TRBD2. Germline assignment: CDR1 MGHRA and CDR2 YSYEKL. This CDR3 is built from 16 residues. V lost 4 bases, J lost 3 bases, and 8 bases stayed unmatched. In DNA form, the CDR3 reads TGCGCCAGCAGCCCCTTTACTAGCGGGAGTATCTACGAGCAGTACTTC. This translates into CASSPFTSGSIYEQYF.